This T cell receptor beta chain comes out of a study of T-cell memory formation after mild COVID-19. As to this clonotype: Its antigen remains unknown.

V gave up 3 bases and J gave up 5 bases, with 11 bases separating them. Germline V gene data show CDR1 as MNHEY and CDR2 as SMNVEV (reference sequence). The CDR3 is made up of 13 amino acids. Points from the study as a whole: Clones contracting over day 15 to 85 were CD4/CD8 balanced, with later expanders leaning CD4+.

5'RACE primed at constant segments yielded TCR alpha and TCR beta cDNA libraries bearing sample barcodes and UMIs. MiXCR was run by TCRdb on the 5' RACE reads, yielding one entry per CDR3 protein. Of around 370,000 distinct CDR3 sequences listed, roughly 21% are singletons. The genes are TRBV27 and TRBJ2-7, with D maybe TRBD1 (6 bases). The clonotype originates from an adult woman who had mild COVID-19 (a few samples of this study predate the infection). Cell type and time point are not known. The sample comprised PBMCs or a T cell subset sorted from them (not recorded which). The CDR3 here is CASSLRGSNEQYF. CDR3 nucleotide sequence: TGTGCCAGCAGTTTGAGGGGGTCCAACGAGCAGTACTTC.